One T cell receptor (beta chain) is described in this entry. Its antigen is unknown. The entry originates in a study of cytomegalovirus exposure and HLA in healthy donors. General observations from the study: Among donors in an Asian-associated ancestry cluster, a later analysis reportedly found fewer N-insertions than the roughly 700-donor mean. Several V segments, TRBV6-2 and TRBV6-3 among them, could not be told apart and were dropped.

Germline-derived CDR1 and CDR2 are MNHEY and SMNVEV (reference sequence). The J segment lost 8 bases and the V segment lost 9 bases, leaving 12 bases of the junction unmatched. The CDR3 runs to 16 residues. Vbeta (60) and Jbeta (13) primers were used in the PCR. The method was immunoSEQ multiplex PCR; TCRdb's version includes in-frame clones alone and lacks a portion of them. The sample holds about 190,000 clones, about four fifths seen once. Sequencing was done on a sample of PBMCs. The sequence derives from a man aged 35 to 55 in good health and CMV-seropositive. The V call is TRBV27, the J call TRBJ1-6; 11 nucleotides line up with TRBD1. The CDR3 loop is CASRDRGAVVDSPLHF. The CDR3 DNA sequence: TGTGCCAGTAGGGACAGGGGGGCGGTGGTCGATTCACCCCTCCACTTT.